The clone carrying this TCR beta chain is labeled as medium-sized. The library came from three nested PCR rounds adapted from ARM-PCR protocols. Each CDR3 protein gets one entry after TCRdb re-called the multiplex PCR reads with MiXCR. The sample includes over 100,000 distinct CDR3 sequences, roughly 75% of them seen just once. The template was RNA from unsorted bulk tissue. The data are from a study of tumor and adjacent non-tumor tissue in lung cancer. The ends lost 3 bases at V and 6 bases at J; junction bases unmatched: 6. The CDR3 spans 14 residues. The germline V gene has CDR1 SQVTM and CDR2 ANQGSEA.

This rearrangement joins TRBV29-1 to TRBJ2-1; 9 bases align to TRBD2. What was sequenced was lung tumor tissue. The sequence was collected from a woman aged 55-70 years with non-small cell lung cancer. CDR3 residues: CSVEPSGKLNEQFF. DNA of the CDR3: TGCAGCGTTGAGCCTAGCGGGAAGCTCAATGAGCAGTTCTTC.